This TCR beta chain was recorded in a study of cytomegalovirus exposure and HLA in healthy donors. The PCR ran on 60 Vbeta and 13 Jbeta primers. TCRdb's table, derived via immunoSEQ multiplex PCR, lists solely in-frame clones and lacks some. This sample yields around 220,000 clones, of which more than 60% are seen a single time; 15% to 18% belongs to the top ten. The CDR3 runs 16 residues. Trimming shortened V by 6 bases and J by 3 bases, and 17 bases separated the two germline ends. Germline CDR1 SGHVS, CDR2 FQNEAQ. The sequence came from a man aged 35-49 years in good health and CMV-seronegative. The specimen was PBMCs. The rearrangement joins TRBV7-8 to TRBJ1-4; a weak D match, TRBD1 (6 bases). The CDR3 is CASRLQGKLANEKLFF. The CDR3 DNA is TGTGCCAGCAGACTTCAGGGGAAGTTGGCTAATGAAAAACTGTTTTTT.